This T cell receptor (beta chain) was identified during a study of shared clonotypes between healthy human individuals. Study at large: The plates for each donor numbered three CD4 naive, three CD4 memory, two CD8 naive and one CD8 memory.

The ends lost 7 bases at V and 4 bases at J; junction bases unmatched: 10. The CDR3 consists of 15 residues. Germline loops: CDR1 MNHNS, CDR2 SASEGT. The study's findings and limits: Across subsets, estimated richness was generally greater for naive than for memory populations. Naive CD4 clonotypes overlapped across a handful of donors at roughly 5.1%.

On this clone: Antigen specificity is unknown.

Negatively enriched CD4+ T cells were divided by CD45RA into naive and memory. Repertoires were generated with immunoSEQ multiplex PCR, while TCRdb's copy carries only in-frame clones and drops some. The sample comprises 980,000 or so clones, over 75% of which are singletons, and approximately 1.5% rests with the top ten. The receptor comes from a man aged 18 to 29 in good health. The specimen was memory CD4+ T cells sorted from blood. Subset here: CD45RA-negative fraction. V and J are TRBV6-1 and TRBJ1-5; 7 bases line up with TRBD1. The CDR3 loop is CASTLAGGGNQPQHF. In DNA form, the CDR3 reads TGTGCCAGCACCTTAGCAGGGGGGGGAAATCAGCCCCAGCATTTT.